The 5 T cell receptor beta chains below were found in one sample sequenced in a study of T cell repertoires in cytomegalovirus infection. TCRdb analysed the reads with MiXCR anew, one entry per CDR3 protein. The table lists roughly 730,000 distinct CDR3 sequences, roughly 36% of them singletons. Their antigens are not known. Source: cultured PBMCs, taken from culture after CMV antigen stimulation. These receptor sequences come from a human donor in good health (CMV status not recorded). Some clones in this sample may be carry-over from other donors' samples.

V gene TRBV19 combines with J gene TRBJ2-2; the D is unclear. The CDR3 loop spans 16 amino acids. Germline V gene lookup returns CDR1 LNHDA and CDR2 SQIVND (reference sequence). V lost 7 bases to trimming and J lost 6 bases, with 21 bases between them. For the CDR3, the DNA is TGTGCCAGTAATCCACGCTGGGGAATCCGTCCCGGGGAGCTGTTTTTT. Amino acids: CASNPRWGIRPGELFF.

V usage is TRBV6-2 or TRBV6-3 and J usage is TRBJ1-2; a possible D gene is TRBD1 (5 bases). The ends were cut back, 5 bases at V and 5 bases at J, with 21 bases in the middle. CDR1 is MNHEY, CDR2 SVGEGT, per germline. The CDR3 spans 16 residues. As DNA, the CDR3 is TGTGCCAGCAGTCTGGGACCAACTCCAGGATGGTATGGCTACACCTTC. It yields the protein CASSLGPTPGWYGYTF.

The chain links TRBV27 to TRBJ2-3, with D perhaps TRBD1 (7 bases). Per germline, CDR1 MNHEY and CDR2 SMNVEV (reference sequence). The CDR3 is 15 residues long. Trimming stripped 6 bases from V and 2 bases from J, with 15 bases between. CDR3 region: CASRGGDRNTDTQYF. CDR3 DNA sequence: TGTGCCAGCAGAGGCGGGGACAGAAACACAGATACGCAGTATTTT.

This chain uses TRBV20-1 with TRBJ2-1; D gene uncertain. V lost 6 bases, J lost 8 bases, and 20 bases lay in between. Germline V CDR1 and CDR2: DFQATT, SNEGSKA (reference sequence). The CDR3 spans 14 residues. The CDR3 DNA follows: TGCAGTGCCTCCGCCTCGGACGCCTTCTATGAGCAGTTCTTC. As protein: CSASASDAFYEQFF.

This clonotype was observed at least ten times. The V call is TRBV7-6, the J call TRBJ1-6; 11 bases agree with TRBD1. This CDR3 is 18 amino acids long. The trim removed 5 bases at V and 3 bases at J, leaving 9 bases unmatched. Germline-derived CDR1 and CDR2 are SGHVS and FNYEAQ. Here the CDR3 DNA reads TGTGCCAGCAGCATGGGACAGGGGGACGGTTTCTATAATTCACCCCTCCACTTT. Protein product: CASSMGQGDGFYNSPLHF.